The text below deals with one T cell receptor beta chain. The data were produced by immunoSEQ multiplex PCR, yet TCRdb's version contains in-frame clones alone and is incomplete. This sample has about 12,000 clones; approximately 95% occur once, and the top ten carry more than 20%. Trimming stripped 1 base from V and 3 bases from J, with 5 bases between. This CDR3 has 12 amino acids. Looked up from germline, CDR1 is SGHRS and CDR2 is YFSETQ. The data were taken from a study of control samples from healthy donors and cancer patients. Sample: PBMCs. The genes are TRBV5-1 and TRBJ2-7; D is ambiguous. The receptor comes from a man aged 65-85 years with head and neck cancer. The CDR3 loop is CASSLNSYEQYF. The CDR3 DNA reads TGCGCCAGCAGCTTGAACAGCTACGAGCAGTACTTC. Based on the CDR3 plus reference TRBV5-1 and TRBJ2-7, the full variable domain is KAGVTQTPRYLIKTRGQQVTLSCSPISGHRSVSWYQQTPGQGLQFLFEYFSETQRNKGNFPGRFSGRQFSNSRSEMNVSTLELGDSALYLCASSLNSYEQYFGPGTRLTVT.